These 27 T cell receptor beta chains came from one sample sequenced in a study of blood T cell repertoires in COVID-19. Using immunoSEQ multiplex PCR, the repertoire was profiled, and TCRdb retains in-frame clones only, with some absent. The repertoire holds some 250,000 clones, with about 83% as singletons. Sequencing was performed on peripheral blood. These receptors were obtained from a man in his forties with active or convalescent COVID-19.

The V gene is TRBV2, the J gene TRBJ2-1; D remains ambiguous. CDR3 length: 11 residues. Looked up from germline, CDR1 is SNHLY and CDR2 is FYNNEI. The V and J ends lost 5 bases and 5 bases respectively, with 4 bases between them. The CDR3, as DNA: TGTGCCAGCAGTCCAAACAATGAGCAGTTCTTC. Its protein is CASSPNNEQFF.

Only a few counts were recorded for this clone. J is TRBJ2-2 and V is TRBV11-2; 7 nucleotides match TRBD1. This CDR3 contains 16 residues. With 2 bases clipped from V and 2 bases from J, the junction kept 5 bases outside the gene matches. CDR1 is SGHAT and CDR2 is FQNNGV in the germline V gene. Here the CDR3 DNA reads TGTGCCAGCAGCTTAAGGGGGCTTTTTAACACCGGGGAGCTGTTTTTT. Its translation: CASSLRGLFNTGELFF.

The chain has TRBV12-3 or TRBV12-4 and TRBJ1-2; a possible D gene is TRBD1 (5 bases). The CDR3 extends over 13 amino acids. The V end was cut by 3 bases, the J end by 7 bases, with 12 bases between. The DNA for the CDR3 is TGTGCCAGCAGTTTTCTCCAGGGAACTGGCTACACCTTC. Encoded protein: CASSFLQGTGYTF.

This chain uses TRBV14 with TRBJ2-2; D ambiguous. The germline CDR1 and CDR2 sequences are SGHDN and FVKESK. Trimming cost V 0 bases and J 4 bases, with 12 bases left between them. The CDR3 sequence is 16 residues long. CDR3 in DNA: TGTGCCAGCAGCCAAGAAGCCCTTCGGGTCACCGGGGAGCTGTTTTTT. Amino acids: CASSQEALRVTGELFF.

The genes are TRBV9 and TRBJ1-2; D is undetermined. Germline V lookup: CDR1 SGDLS, CDR2 YYNGEE. With 3 bases removed from V and 8 bases from J, the gap between germline ends came to 17 bases. The CDR3 totals 14 residues. CDR3 coding DNA: TGTGCCAGCAGCGCCCTTGAGGGTTCCGGGGGCTACACCTTC. It is translated as CASSALEGSGGYTF.

This chain links TRBV19 with TRBJ1-1, with D possibly being TRBD1 (5 bases). Between the trimmed V and J ends, which lost 0 bases and 5 bases, there was a span of 13 bases. Germline values: CDR1 LNHDA, CDR2 SQIVND (reference sequence). There are 15 residues in the CDR3. CDR3 DNA sequence: TGTGCCAGTAGTATAGACGTCAGGGCGATTACTGAAGCTTTCTTT. It codes for CASSIDVRAITEAFF.

This chain joins TRBV6-5 and TRBJ1-6, with 7 positions matching TRBD1. CDR3 length equals 16 residues. CDR1 and CDR2 from the germline V gene are MNHEY and SVGAGI. Trimming cost V 6 bases and J 7 bases; bases outside gene matches: 12. The CDR3 region is CASSYRGTASNSPLHF. As DNA, the CDR3 is TGTGCCAGCAGCTACCGCGGGACAGCCAGCAATTCACCCCTCCACTTT.

CDR3 nucleotide sequence: TGTGCCAGCAGGCGCGGGACTAGCGGAGACAATGAGCAGTTCTTC. It translates to CASRRGTSGDNEQFF. The rearrangement joins TRBV7-9 to TRBJ2-1; 11 positions agree with TRBD2. The V and J ends lost 6 bases and 5 bases, in that order; junction bases with no gene match: 6. This CDR3 is 15 amino acids long. The germline V gene has CDR1 SEHNR and CDR2 FQNEAQ (reference sequence).

V gene TRBV9 combines with J gene TRBJ1-1; TRBD1 matches 7 bases. The CDR3 runs to 14 residues. With 3 bases clipped from V and 0 bases from J, the junction kept 2 bases outside the gene matches. Germline V gene lookup returns CDR1 SGDLS and CDR2 YYNGEE. The CDR3 is CASSAGTVNTEAFF. CDR3 DNA sequence: TGTGCCAGCAGCGCCGGGACAGTGAACACTGAAGCTTTCTTT.

The chain uses TRBV10-2 and TRBJ1-3; TRBD1 might be the D (5 bases). The germline CDR1 and CDR2 sequences are WSHSY and SAAADI. Trimming shortened V by 2 bases and J by 4 bases, and 15 bases separated the two germline ends. The length of the CDR3 is 16 residues. CDR3 residues: CASSEDSAGIGNTIYF. The CDR3 DNA sequence: TGCGCCAGCAGTGAGGACTCTGCAGGGATAGGAAACACCATATATTTT.

The chain couples TRBV30 to TRBJ2-1; TRBD2 aligns across 9 bases. The CDR3 consists of 15 residues. V dropped 4 bases and J dropped 4; count of bases not matched to a gene: 8. Germline-derived CDR1 and CDR2 are GTSNPN and SVGIG (reference sequence). DNA for the CDR3: TGTGCCTGGAACCGGGGACTAGCCCGTTACAATGAGCAGTTCTTC. This translates into CAWNRGLARYNEQFF.

The chain uses TRBV5-1 and TRBJ2-1, with TRBD1 identical over 7 bases. Germline loops: CDR1 SGHRS, CDR2 YFSETQ. V was clipped by 2 bases and J by 7 bases; unmatched bases: 6. This CDR3 has 14 residues. The CDR3 DNA is TGCGCCAGCAGCTTAGGACAGGCGCTTAATGAGCAGTTCTTC. Translated, it gives CASSLGQALNEQFF.

The J gene is TRBJ2-5, the V gene TRBV14, with 7 bases that match TRBD1. This CDR3 is 15 amino acids long. The V and J ends lost 4 bases and 5 bases, in that order; junction bases with no gene match: 10. CDR1 SGHDN and CDR2 FVKESK come from the germline V gene. CDR3 residues: CASSPDDRVGETQYF. DNA for the CDR3: TGTGCCAGCAGCCCGGACGACAGGGTAGGGGAGACCCAGTACTTC.

The chain uses TRBV5-6 and TRBJ1-2; TRBD1 matches 7 bases. Trimming took 3 bases from V and 4 from J; bases not matched to a gene: 3. Germline V gives CDR1 SGHDT, CDR2 YYEEEE. The CDR3 spans 13 residues. CDR3 sequence reads: CASSSAGGYGYTF. Here the CDR3 DNA reads TGTGCCAGCAGCTCCGCAGGGGGCTATGGCTACACCTTC. Using reference TRBV5-6 and TRBJ1-2 for the parts outside the CDR3, the full variable domain is DAGVTQSPTHLIKTRGQQVTLRCSPKSGHDTVSWYQQALGQGPQFIFQYYEEEERQRGNFPDRFSGHQFPNYSSELNVNALLLGDSALYLCASSSAGGYGYTFGSGTRLTVV.

This chain connects TRBV11-2 to TRBJ2-3, with 12 nucleotides matching TRBD2. The CDR3 totals 16 residues. The V gene's germline CDR1 is SGHAT and CDR2 FQNNGV. V lost 3 bases to trimming and J lost 9 bases; unmatched junction nucleotides: 10. The CDR3 sequence: CASSFRTSGALGTQYF. CDR3 DNA: TGTGCCAGCAGCTTCCGGACTAGCGGGGCCCTTGGGACGCAGTATTTT.

V gene TRBV19 combines with J gene TRBJ2-7; a possible D gene is TRBD1 (5 bases). This CDR3 region has 14 residues. Trimming pared 1 base from V and 0 bases from J, leaving 7 bases between. Per germline, CDR1 LNHDA and CDR2 SQIVND (reference sequence). In DNA form, the CDR3 reads TGTGCCAGTAGTATAGGGGGCAGCTCCTACGAGCAGTACTTC. This gives the protein CASSIGGSSYEQYF.

The J gene is TRBJ2-5, the V gene TRBV24-1, with D hard to call. The CDR3 length is 18 residues. The V and J ends lost 2 bases and 1 base respectively, with 19 bases between them. Germline CDR1 is KGHDR and CDR2 is SFDVKD. The CDR3 sequence is CATSDSTPGSWSQETQYF. As DNA, the CDR3 is TGTGCCACCAGTGATTCGACCCCTGGGTCCTGGAGCCAAGAGACCCAGTACTTC.

Here the CDR3 reads CASSEETGTEAFF. CDR3 bases: TGTGCCAGCAGTGAAGAAACAGGCACTGAAGCTTTCTTT. The chain links TRBV2 to TRBJ1-1; a possible D gene is TRBD1 (5 bases). Trimming took off 1 base at V and 4 bases at J, with 7 bases between the two ends. The CDR3 loop spans 13 amino acids. The germline V gene encodes CDR1 SNHLY and CDR2 FYNNEI.

The gene calls are TRBV18 and TRBJ2-5, with 7 bases lining up with TRBD2. Germline CDR1 and CDR2: KGHSH and LQKENI. The CDR3 is 13 residues long. V lost 3 bases to trimming and J lost 4 bases; unmatched junction nucleotides: 2. CDR3 residues: CASSPPGGETQYF. The CDR3 DNA reads as TGTGCCAGCTCACCCCCGGGGGGAGAGACCCAGTACTTC.

This clone was observed a handful of times. The chain recombines TRBV11-3 with TRBJ2-7; D is possibly TRBD1 (6 bases). CDR3 length equals 15 residues. Trimming took off 0 bases at V and 2 bases at J, with 11 bases between the two ends. Germline values: CDR1 SGHNT, CDR2 YENEEA. CDR3: CASSLEGTRTYEQYF. Here the CDR3 DNA reads TGTGCCAGCAGCTTAGAAGGGACACGAACCTACGAGCAGTACTTC.

The J gene is TRBJ1-2, the V gene TRBV19; D call uncertain. Germline CDR1 is LNHDA and CDR2 is SQIVND (reference sequence). The CDR3 sequence is 13 residues long. Between the trimmed V and J ends, which lost 5 bases and 5 bases, there was a span of 12 bases. CDR3: CASSPPQAYGYTF. CDR3 DNA: TGTGCCAGTAGTCCGCCCCAAGCATATGGCTACACCTTC.

V and J are TRBV19 and TRBJ1-5; 10 positions agree with TRBD1. CDR3 length: 15 residues. V gave up 5 bases and J gave up 4 bases; unmatched junction bases: 5. Germline-derived CDR1 and CDR2 are LNHDA and SQIVND (reference sequence). The CDR3, as DNA: TGTGCCAGTAGTGGGGGACAGGGGCCGAATCAGCCCCAGCATTTT. Translating gives CASSGGQGPNQPQHF.

This sequence joins TRBV25-1 and TRBJ2-1; D is perhaps TRBD1 (5 bases). The CDR3 is 14 residues long. Trimming removed 4 bases from V and 5 bases from J, with 12 bases in between. Germline assignment: CDR1 MGHDK and CDR2 SYGVNS. CDR3 residues: CASSGGDRDNEQFF. The CDR3 region has the DNA TGTGCCAGCAGTGGGGGTGACAGAGACAATGAGCAGTTCTTC.

V and J are TRBV7-3 and TRBJ2-3; no firm D call. Trimming removed 2 bases at V and 0 bases at J, with 9 bases between. The length of the CDR3 is 15 residues. CDR1 and CDR2 (germline): SGHTA, FQGTGA. The CDR3 region is CASSLGQISTDTQYF. DNA of the CDR3: TGTGCCAGCAGCTTAGGGCAGATAAGCACAGATACGCAGTATTTT.

The chain employs TRBV29-1 and TRBJ2-6; no clear D gene. The V end was cut by 3 bases, the J end by 0 bases, with 12 bases between. CDR1 is SQVTM, CDR2 ANQGSEA, per germline. The CDR3 extends over 16 amino acids. This CDR3 reads CSVDPLQHSGANVLTF. Here the CDR3 DNA reads TGCAGCGTTGATCCTCTACAGCACTCTGGGGCCAACGTCCTGACTTTC.

This clone has only one observation. This rearrangement joins TRBV11-2 to TRBJ2-7; 9 nucleotides align to TRBD1. The CDR3 spans 17 residues. With 0 bases clipped from V and 5 bases from J, the junction kept 11 bases outside the gene matches. Germline-derived CDR1 and CDR2 are SGHAT and FQNNGV. CDR3 DNA sequence: TGTGCCAGCAGCTTAGATCTTTCTCACAGGGGGCAGCACGAGCAGTACTTC. Residues: CASSLDLSHRGQHEQYF.

This chain links TRBV2 with TRBJ2-7, with D perhaps TRBD2 (5 bases). The V gene's germline CDR1 is SNHLY and CDR2 FYNNEI. V gave up 4 bases and J gave up 6 bases, with 10 bases separating them. The CDR3 is 12 amino acids. The chain's CDR3 is CASSGPAGEQYF. The CDR3 bases are TGTGCCAGCAGTGGACCCGCGGGCGAGCAGTACTTC. The whole variable domain, remainder taken from reference TRBV2 and TRBJ2-7, is EPEVTQTPSHQVTQMGQEVILRCVPISNHLYFYWYRQILGQKVEFLVSFYNNEISEKSEIFDDQFSVERPDGSNFTLKIRSTKLEDSAMYFCASSGPAGEQYFGPGTRLTVT.